This entry features one T cell receptor beta chain sequence. As yet, its antigen is unknown. Here the CDR3 omits its conserved ending phenylalanine or tryptophan, so a read error is the likely source. Graves' hyperthyroidism was deemed stable absent ophthalmopathy progression within 18 months. These patients, aged 18 to 65, had recently diagnosed hyperthyroidism lasting under 2 months. Diagnoses rested on clinical symptoms, serum thyroxine and TRAb, thyroid ultrasound and orbital computed tomography. Authors of the study amplified TCR beta CDR3 regions from RNA transcripts. The HTBI primer set drove a first-round RT-PCR of the TCR CDR3. TCRdb reprocessed the multiplex PCR reads via MiXCR and lists one record per CDR3 protein. The sample includes over 650,000 distinct CDR3 sequences, over 15% of them seen just once. This sample stems from a study of T cells in Graves' hyperthyroidism and ophthalmopathy. General observations from the study: Peripheral blood also featured most of the thyroid clonotypes expanded above 0.001.

The sample consisted of blood. This TCR was sampled from a man between 18 and 29 years old with Graves' hyperthyroidism.

This CDR3 is CASSLEIAGTYEQYL. The CDR3 DNA sequence: TGTGCCAGCAGCTTAGAGATAGCGGGAACCTACGAGCAGTACCTC. The chain is built from TRBV7-2 and TRBJ2-7; TRBD2 agrees at 8 bases. The germline gives CDR1 SGHTA, CDR2 FQGNSA. V trimming: 1 base; J trimming: 2 bases; junction bases outside the gene matches: 4. CDR3 size: 15 residues.